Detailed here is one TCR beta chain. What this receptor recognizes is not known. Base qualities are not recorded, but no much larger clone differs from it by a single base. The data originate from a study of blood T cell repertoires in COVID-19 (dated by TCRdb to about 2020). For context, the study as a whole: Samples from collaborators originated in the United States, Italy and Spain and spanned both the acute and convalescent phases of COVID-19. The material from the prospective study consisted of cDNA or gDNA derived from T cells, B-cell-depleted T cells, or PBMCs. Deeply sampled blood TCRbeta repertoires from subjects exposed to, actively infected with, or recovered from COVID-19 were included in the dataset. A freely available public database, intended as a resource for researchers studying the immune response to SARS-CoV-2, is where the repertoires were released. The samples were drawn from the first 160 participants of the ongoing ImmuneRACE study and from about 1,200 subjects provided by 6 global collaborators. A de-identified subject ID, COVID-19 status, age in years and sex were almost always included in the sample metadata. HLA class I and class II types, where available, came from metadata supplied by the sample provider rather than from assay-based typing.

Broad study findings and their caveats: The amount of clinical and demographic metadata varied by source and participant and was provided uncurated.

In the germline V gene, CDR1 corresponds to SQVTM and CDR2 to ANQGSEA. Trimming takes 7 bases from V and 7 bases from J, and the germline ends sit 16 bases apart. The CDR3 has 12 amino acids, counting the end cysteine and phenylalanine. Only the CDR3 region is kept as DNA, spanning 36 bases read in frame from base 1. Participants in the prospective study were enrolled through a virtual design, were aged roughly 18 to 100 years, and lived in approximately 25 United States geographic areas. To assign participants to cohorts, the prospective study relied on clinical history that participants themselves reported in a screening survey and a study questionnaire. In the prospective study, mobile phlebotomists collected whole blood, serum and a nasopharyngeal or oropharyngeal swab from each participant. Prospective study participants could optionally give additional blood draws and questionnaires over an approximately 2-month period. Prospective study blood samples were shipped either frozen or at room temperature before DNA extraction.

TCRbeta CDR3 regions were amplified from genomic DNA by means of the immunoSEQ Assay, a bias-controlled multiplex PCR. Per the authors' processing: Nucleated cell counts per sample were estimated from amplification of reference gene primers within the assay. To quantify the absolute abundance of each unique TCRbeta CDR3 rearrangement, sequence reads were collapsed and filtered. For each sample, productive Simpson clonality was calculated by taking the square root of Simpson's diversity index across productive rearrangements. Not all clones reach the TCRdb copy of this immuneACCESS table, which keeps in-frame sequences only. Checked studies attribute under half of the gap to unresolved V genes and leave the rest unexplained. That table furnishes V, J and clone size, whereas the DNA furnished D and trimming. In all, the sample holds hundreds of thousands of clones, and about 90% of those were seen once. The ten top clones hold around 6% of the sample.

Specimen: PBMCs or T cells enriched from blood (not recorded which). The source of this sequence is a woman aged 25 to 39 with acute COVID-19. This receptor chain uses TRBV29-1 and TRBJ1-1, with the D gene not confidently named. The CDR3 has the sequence CSATLPPFEAFF. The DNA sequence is TGCAGCGCCACTCTTCCACCCTTTGAAGCTTTCTTT.